Below are 18 T cell receptor beta chains sequenced from a single sample in a study of OX40 agonist ivuxolimab in advanced cancers. Libraries were prepared through the immunoSEQ multiplex PCR assay. TCRdb retrieved this table from immuneACCESS and kept in-frame rearrangements only. Not all clones are present; in checked studies, unresolved V genes account for under half, and no reason is known for the remainder. This sample is represented by under 35,000 clones; around 92% of them were singletons. The ten largest clones represent about 33% of the sample. The input for sequencing was CD4+ or CD8+ T cells sorted from blood, taken in a trial of the OX40 agonist ivuxolimab. These TCRs come from an adult with an advanced solid tumor such as melanoma, head and neck, liver or kidney cancer.

The chain is built from TRBV11-3 and TRBJ1-1; the D is unclear. Germline CDR1 SGHNT, CDR2 YENEEA. CDR3 length: 14 amino acids. Trimming shortened V by 5 bases and J by 1 base, and 11 bases separated the two germline ends. The CDR3 loop reads CASSPGFGNTEAFF. The CDR3 bases are TGTGCCAGCAGCCCCGGCTTCGGGAACACTGAAGCTTTCTTT.

V is TRBV6-1 and J is TRBJ1-1; 7 bases map to TRBD1. V lost 4 bases, J lost 0 bases, and 14 bases stayed unmatched. This CDR3 has 18 residues. Germline V gene lookup returns CDR1 MNHNS and CDR2 SASEGT. The CDR3 DNA reads TGTGCCAGCAGTGGGAGTTTCTTCAGGACAGGCTTGAACACTGAAGCTTTCTTT. Protein sequence: CASSGSFFRTGLNTEAFF.

The V gene is TRBV13, the J gene TRBJ2-7; 15 nucleotides agree with TRBD2. CDR1 is PRHDT, CDR2 FYEKMQ, per germline (reference sequence). Trimming at V came to 5 bases and at J to 4 bases, leaving 3 bases not matched to a gene. The CDR3 has 15 residues. The CDR3 loop is CASSGGTSGGYEQYF. For the CDR3, the DNA is TGTGCCAGCAGCGGTGGGACTAGCGGGGGGTACGAGCAGTACTTC.

This clone was found once. Written as DNA, the CDR3 is TGTGCCAGCAGCTTTGGCGGGGGGTCTTCCGGGGAGCTGTTTTTT. This encodes CASSFGGGSSGELFF. V usage is TRBV5-6 and J usage is TRBJ2-2; the match to TRBD2 covers 8 bases. CDR3 length: 15 amino acids. V gave up 2 bases and J gave up 6 bases; unmatched junction bases: 6. From germline, CDR1 is SGHDT and CDR2 YYEEEE.

The J gene is TRBJ2-1, the V gene TRBV7-6, with TRBD2 identical over 12 bases. The CDR3 contains 17 residues. The junction had 10 bases not matched to a gene; V was cut back by 2 bases and J by 8 bases. Germline CDR1 is SGHVS and CDR2 is FNYEAQ. The CDR3 DNA reads as TGTGCCAGCAGCTTAACGGAGCTAGCGGGAGGGGGCCATGAGCAGTTCTTC. It encodes CASSLTELAGGGHEQFF.

The chain combines TRBV9 with TRBJ2-2; D call uncertain. The V and J ends lost 0 bases and 7 bases respectively, with 10 bases between them. The germline CDR1 and CDR2 sequences are SGDLS and YYNGEE. This CDR3 contains 14 residues. CDR3 sequence reads: CASSVGSGDGELFF. DNA of the CDR3: TGTGCCAGCAGCGTAGGTAGTGGGGACGGGGAGCTGTTTTTT. The entire variable domain, with the rest obtained from reference TRBV9 and TRBJ2-2, is as follows: DSGVTQTPKHLITATGQRVTLRCSPRSGDLSVYWYQQSLDQGLQFLIQYYNGEERAKGNILERFSAQQFPDLHSELNLSSLELGDSALYFCASSVGSGDGELFFGEGSRLTVL.

The chain has TRBV19 and TRBJ2-1; TRBD2 matches 7 bases. Germline V gives CDR1 LNHDA, CDR2 SQIVND (reference sequence). V lost 11 bases to trimming and J lost 9 bases; unmatched junction nucleotides: 10. There are 12 residues in the CDR3. CDR3 nucleotides: TGTGCCGCGGGTGGGAGGGCCGGTGAGCAGTTCTTC. This encodes CAAGGRAGEQFF.

Only one count was recorded for this clone. The chain joins TRBV5-6 to TRBJ1-1; D is undetermined. Trimming removed 2 bases from V and 5 bases from J, with 13 bases in between. CDR3 length: 14 amino acids. Germline V gene sequence: CDR1 SGHDT, CDR2 YYEEEE. In DNA, the CDR3 is TGTGCCAGCAGCTTTTCCCAGCCGCTAACTGAAGCTTTCTTT. This gives the protein CASSFSQPLTEAFF.

The V and J genes are TRBV9 and TRBJ2-7; TRBD1 agrees at 9 bases. J lost 5 bases, V lost 4 bases, and 4 bases had no gene match. CDR3 length: 13 amino acids. Germline V CDR1 and CDR2: SGDLS, YYNGEE. In DNA form, the CDR3 reads TGTGCCAGCAGCCCCTGGGACAGGGACGAGCAGTACTTC. Its protein is CASSPWDRDEQYF.

This sequence joins TRBV5-4 and TRBJ2-6; D call uncertain. The CDR3 extends over 14 amino acids. Trimming removed 3 bases from V and 4 bases from J, with 8 bases in between. Per the germline V gene, CDR1 is SGHNT and CDR2 is YYREEE (reference sequence). The CDR3 loop reads CASSSITGANVLTF. The CDR3 coding sequence is TGTGCCAGCAGCTCAATTACGGGGGCCAACGTCCTGACTTTC.

The chain uses TRBV5-6 and TRBJ2-6; D possibly matches TRBD1 or TRBD2 (5 bases each). This CDR3 comprises 18 residues. V lost 0 bases and J lost 0, with 13 bases in between. CDR1 SGHDT and CDR2 YYEEEE come from the germline V gene. CDR3 residues: CASSLEVGVSSGANVLTF. CDR3 in DNA: TGTGCCAGCAGCTTGGAGGTGGGGGTTTCCTCTGGGGCCAACGTCCTGACTTTC.

The chain is built from TRBV7-8 and TRBJ2-7; TRBD1 matches 9 bases. Trimming cost V 5 bases and J 4 bases; bases outside gene matches: 15. This CDR3 has 17 residues. CDR1 and CDR2 from the germline V gene are SGHVS and FQNEAQ. The CDR3 here is CASSRSWAGQGIYEQYF. CDR3 bases: TGTGCCAGCAGCCGATCTTGGGCGGGACAGGGTATTTACGAGCAGTACTTC.

The rearrangement joins TRBV7-9 to TRBJ2-7; D possibly uses TRBD1 or TRBD2 (5 bases each). The CDR3 consists of 14 residues. The V and J ends lost 5 bases and 3 bases respectively, with 14 bases between them. Germline CDR1 reads SEHNR; CDR2 reads FQNEAQ (reference sequence). The CDR3 loop reads CASSPRDAYYEQYF. CDR3 sequence (DNA): TGTGCCAGCAGCCCCCGGGACGCATACTACGAGCAGTACTTC. Complete variable domain (other parts from reference TRBV7-9 and TRBJ2-7): DTGVSQNPRHKITKRGQNVTFRCDPISEHNRLYWYRQTLGQGPEFLTYFQNEAQLEKSRLLSDRFSAERPKGSFSTLEIQRTEQGDSAMYLCASSPRDAYYEQYFGPGTRLTVT.

J is TRBJ2-1 and V is TRBV10-3, with 12 positions matching TRBD2. In germline, CDR1 is ENHRY, CDR2 SYGVKD. The CDR3 is 16 residues long. Trimming took 6 bases from V and 0 from J; bases not matched to a gene: 3. The DNA of the CDR3 is TGTGCCATCAGGGAGACTAGCGGGAGCTCCTACAATGAGCAGTTCTTC. It is translated as CAIRETSGSSYNEQFF.

The J gene is TRBJ2-7, the V gene TRBV19; 9 bases map to TRBD2. The CDR3 extends over 14 amino acids. Unmatched junction bases numbered 5, after V lost 6 bases and J lost 2 bases. Germline CDR1 and CDR2: LNHDA and SQIVND (reference sequence). Here the CDR3 DNA reads TGTGCCAGTAGGTTAGCGGGAGAGGCCTACGAGCAGTACTTC. Encoded protein: CASRLAGEAYEQYF.

This clone came up once. This chain uses TRBV10-3 with TRBJ2-1; weak D call: TRBD2 (5 bases). Germline values: CDR1 ENHRY, CDR2 SYGVKD. The ends were cut back, 10 bases at V and 7 bases at J, with 14 bases in the middle. The CDR3 length is 12 residues. The CDR3 nucleotides read TGTGCCACTCTCCGGGAAGGGAATGAGCAGTTCTTC. It is translated as CATLREGNEQFF.

The gene calls are TRBV9 and TRBJ2-7; 8 bases are a match to TRBD2. The junction had 6 bases not matched to a gene; V was cut back by 1 base and J by 3 bases. The germline gives CDR1 SGDLS, CDR2 YYNGEE. The CDR3 has 15 residues. The CDR3 sequence is CASSVSGTSNYEQYF. Written as DNA, the CDR3 is TGTGCCAGCAGCGTATCCGGGACTAGTAACTACGAGCAGTACTTC.

The V and J genes are TRBV30 and TRBJ2-2; the D gene is possibly TRBD2 (6 bases). The V end lost 0 bases, the J end lost 6 bases, and 8 bases lay between the germline ends. This CDR3 contains 13 residues. Germline values: CDR1 GTSNPN, CDR2 SVGIG (reference sequence). CDR3 DNA sequence: TGTGCCTGGAGTGTCGGGGGAGCCGGGGAGCTGTTTTTT. Amino acid sequence: CAWSVGGAGELFF.